This T cell receptor (beta chain) was sequenced in a study of beta chain features in type 1 diabetes. Across the study: Cell yields, gender and age were comparable in patients and healthy donors. Study results and limitations: Although PCR might favor shorter templates, it would do so equally in patients and controls. Within each of all four CD4+ subsets, Type 1 diabetes patients had TCRB CDR3s that were moderately but significantly shorter. Patients with type 1 diabetes carried fewer insertions and had more deletions at their VDJ junctions.

Via the markers CD45RO/CCR7/CD25/CD127/CD95/CD27, stem cell-like memory, regulatory, central memory and naive CD4+ cells were sorted. Losses at the gene ends were 0 bases for V and 4 bases for J; bases not matched to a gene: 5. CDR1 is MNHEY and CDR2 is SVGAGI in the germline V gene. This CDR3 region has 15 residues. This clone was seen more than once but under ten times. Its target is unknown. Sequencing targeted expressed TCRB transcripts, as all isolated RNA had been reverse transcribed. This table comes from immunoSEQ multiplex PCR, and its TCRdb copy is limited to in-frame clones, with some not included. The sample contains 100,000 to 150,000 clones, 9% of which appear only once.

The clonotype comes from a man under 40 with type 1 diabetes. Sequencing was done on a sample of central memory CD4+ T cells from blood. This chain links TRBV6-5 with TRBJ1-2; TRBD1 matches at 7 bases. The CDR3 DNA sequence: TGTGCCAGCAGTTACTCGAGCTCAGGGGGCTATGGCTACACCTTC. This translates into CASSYSSSGGYGYTF.